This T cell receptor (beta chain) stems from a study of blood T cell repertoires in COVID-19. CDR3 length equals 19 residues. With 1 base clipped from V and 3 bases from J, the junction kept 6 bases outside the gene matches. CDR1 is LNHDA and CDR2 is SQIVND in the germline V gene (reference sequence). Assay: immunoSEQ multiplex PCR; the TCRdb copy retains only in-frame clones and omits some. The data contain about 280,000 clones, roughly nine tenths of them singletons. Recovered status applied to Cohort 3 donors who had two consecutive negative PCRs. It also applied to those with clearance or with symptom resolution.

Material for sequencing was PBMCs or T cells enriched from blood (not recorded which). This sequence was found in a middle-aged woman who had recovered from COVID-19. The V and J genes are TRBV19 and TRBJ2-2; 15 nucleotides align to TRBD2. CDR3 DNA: TGTGCCAGTAGTATAGTATTCCGGACTAGCGGGAGGGACACCGGGGAGCTGTTTTTT. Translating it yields CASSIVFRTSGRDTGELFF. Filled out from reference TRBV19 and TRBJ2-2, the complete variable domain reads DGGITQSPKYLFRKEGQNVTLSCEQNLNHDAMYWYRQDPGQGLRLIYYSQIVNDFQKGDIAEGYSVSREKKESFPLTVTSAQKNPTAFYLCASSIVFRTSGRDTGELFFGEGSRLTVL.